This T cell receptor beta chain derives from a study of CD4 and CD8 cells across lung adenocarcinoma regions. Localized lung adenocarcinoma, a non-small cell lung cancer, affected the donors. This clonotype was seen at least ten times. TCRdb reprocessed the PCR reads with MiXCR, giving one entry per CDR3 protein. The sample carries about 23,000 distinct CDR3 sequences, about 51% recorded once. The receptor comes from a male donor with lung adenocarcinoma. The CD4 and CD8 labels of this study may be unreliable. Material for sequencing was CD4+ T cells from the center of a lung tumor.

The CDR3 reads CASSAGTSGSPYVRTDTQYF. The CDR3 DNA is TGTGCCAGCAGCGCCGGGACTAGCGGGAGCCCCTACGTCCGCACAGATACGCAGTATTTT. The V gene is TRBV12-3 or TRBV12-4, the J gene TRBJ2-3; TRBD2 agrees at 14 bases. This CDR3 has 20 amino acids. V was pared by 6 bases and J by 1 base, with 15 bases of the junction left unmatched.